A single sample gave rise to the 19 T cell receptor beta chains below, sequenced in a study of blood T cell repertoires in COVID-19. Assay: immunoSEQ multiplex PCR; the TCRdb copy retains only in-frame clones and omits some. This sample has roughly 75,000 clones, with about nine tenths found just once. The sample comprised peripheral blood. Receptor source: an older man in a cohort sampled during active COVID-19.

This sequence joins TRBV6-6 and TRBJ2-1; 10 nucleotides match TRBD1. Germline CDR1 reads MNHNY; CDR2 reads SVGAGI (reference sequence). CDR3 length: 20 amino acids. The J segment lost 2 bases and the V segment lost 5 bases, leaving 18 bases of the junction unmatched. CDR3 sequence (DNA): TGTGCCAGCAGTCGAATGAGCGGGACAGGGGACAAACCTACCTACAATGAGCAGTTCTTC. This sequence encodes CASSRMSGTGDKPTYNEQFF.

The chain employs TRBV20-1 and TRBJ2-7; D is unresolved. The CDR3 is made up of 11 amino acids. Per the germline V gene, CDR1 is DFQATT and CDR2 is SNEGSKA (reference sequence). The germline V and J ends were trimmed by 3 bases and 6 bases, with 9 bases remaining between them. The CDR3 nucleotides read TGCAGTGCTAGCAGGAATCTCGAGCAGTACTTC. Residues: CSASRNLEQYF.

This chain connects TRBV3-1 (or the pseudogene TRBV3-2) to TRBJ2-6, with no clear D. Trimming cost V 5 bases and J 3 bases, with 5 bases left between them. Germline loops: CDR1 LGHDT, CDR2 YNNKEL (reference sequence). The CDR3 covers 13 residues. The CDR3 loop is CASSFVGANVLTF. The CDR3 nucleotides read TGTGCCAGCAGCTTCGTTGGGGCCAACGTCCTGACTTTC.

The sample holds a few counts of this clone. The chain couples TRBV6-4 to TRBJ2-7; TRBD2 matches 12 bases. This CDR3 has 15 amino acids. Trimming cost V 6 bases and J 2 bases; bases outside gene matches: 5. CDR1 MRHNA and CDR2 SNTAGT come from the germline V gene. The CDR3, as DNA: TGTGCCAGCAGGCTGACTAGCGGGAGACCCTACGAGCAGTACTTC. This gives the protein CASRLTSGRPYEQYF.

The chain is built from TRBV19 and TRBJ2-1; tentative D call: TRBD1 (6 bases). Germline loops: CDR1 LNHDA, CDR2 SQIVND (reference sequence). Trimming took 7 bases from V and 6 from J, leaving 13 bases between them. This CDR3 is 13 amino acids long. This CDR3 reads CASTAQGSNEQFF. As DNA, the CDR3 is TGTGCCAGTACCGCACAGGGTAGCAATGAGCAGTTCTTC. Drawing the rest from reference TRBV19 and TRBJ2-1, the complete variable domain is DGGITQSPKYLFRKEGQNVTLSCEQNLNHDAMYWYRQDPGQGLRLIYYSQIVNDFQKGDIAEGYSVSREKKESFPLTVTSAQKNPTAFYLCASTAQGSNEQFFGPGTRLTVL.

The V call is TRBV6-6, the J call TRBJ1-2; 9 bases line up with TRBD1. This CDR3 is built from 14 residues. Germline assignment: CDR1 MNHNY and CDR2 SVGAGI (reference sequence). V gave up 2 bases and J gave up 6 bases; unmatched junction bases: 4. Here the CDR3 reads CASSYQGQGHGYTF. The CDR3, as DNA: TGTGCCAGCAGTTACCAGGGACAGGGCCATGGCTACACCTTC.

V and J are TRBV7-3 and TRBJ2-3; no clear D gene. The CDR3 length is 14 residues. The V end lost 1 base, the J end lost 2 bases, and 7 bases lay between the germline ends. The germline V gene encodes CDR1 SGHTA and CDR2 FQGTGA. This CDR3 reads CASSLIHPTDTQYF. In nucleotides, the CDR3 is TGTGCCAGCAGCTTAATACACCCCACAGATACGCAGTATTTT.

This rearrangement joins TRBV5-4 to TRBJ1-5, with D possibly matching TRBD1 (5 bases). Germline V CDR1 and CDR2: SGHNT, YYREEE (reference sequence). Trimming cost V 3 bases and J 4 bases, with 20 bases left between them. The CDR3 is 17 amino acids. CDR3 loop: CASSCSLLTVKNQPQHF. The CDR3, as DNA: TGTGCCAGCAGCTGTTCCTTACTGACAGTTAAAAATCAGCCCCAGCATTTT.

The rearrangement joins TRBV6-2 or TRBV6-3 to TRBJ2-6; the match to TRBD2 covers 12 bases. The junction had 4 bases not matched to a gene; V was cut back by 4 bases and J by 0 bases. Germline lookup yields CDR1 MNHEY and CDR2 SVGEGT. The CDR3 extends over 18 amino acids. The CDR3 is CASSFSSGGGSGANVLTF. CDR3 bases: TGTGCCAGCAGTTTTTCTAGCGGGGGGGGCTCTGGGGCCAACGTCCTGACTTTC.

The sample holds a few counts of this clone. This chain links TRBV9 with TRBJ1-5, with D possibly matching TRBD1 (6 bases). Trimming took off 3 bases at V and 7 bases at J, with 20 bases between the two ends. There are 16 residues in the CDR3. The V gene's germline CDR1 is SGDLS and CDR2 YYNGEE. The CDR3 protein is CASSAGPRGLGQPQHF. As DNA, the CDR3 is TGTGCCAGCAGCGCCGGCCCCAGGGGACTAGGACAGCCCCAGCATTTT.

This clone was observed a handful of times. The V call is TRBV7-2, the J call TRBJ2-1, with TRBD1 identical over 10 bases. The CDR3 sequence is 17 residues long. The junction had 5 bases not matched to a gene; V was cut back by 1 base and J by 2 bases. The germline V gene encodes CDR1 SGHTA and CDR2 FQGNSA. The CDR3 region has the DNA TGTGCCAGCAGCTTAGGGACAGGGGGTACCCCCTACAATGAGCAGTTCTTC. This codes for CASSLGTGGTPYNEQFF.

V and J are TRBV7-3 and TRBJ2-7, with 9 bases matching TRBD2. Germline lookup yields CDR1 SGHTA and CDR2 FQGTGA. The CDR3 has 15 amino acids. J gave up 7 bases and V 5 bases, and 12 bases lay outside the gene matches. The CDR3 reads CASSPRASGVVEQYF. The CDR3, as DNA: TGTGCCAGCAGCCCAAGGGCTAGCGGGGTGGTTGAGCAGTACTTC.

The gene calls are TRBV18 and TRBJ2-7, with 8 bases identical to TRBD1. J lost 6 bases, V lost 3 bases, and 4 bases had no gene match. CDR1 is KGHSH and CDR2 is LQKENI in the germline V gene. The CDR3 is 13 residues long. CDR3: CASSPGQGGEQYV. The CDR3 region has the DNA TGTGCCAGCTCACCCGGACAGGGCGGCGAGCAGTACGTC.

The gene calls are TRBV5-6 and TRBJ1-6; no clear D. Trimming shortened V by 3 bases and J by 8 bases, and 15 bases separated the two germline ends. This CDR3 comprises 15 residues. Germline values: CDR1 SGHDT, CDR2 YYEEEE. CDR3 nucleotides: TGTGCCAGCAGCTCCACGACTTTACCCGATTCACCCCTCCACTTT. Its translation is CASSSTTLPDSPLHF.

The rearrangement joins TRBV6-5 to TRBJ1-2; 8 bases map to TRBD1. V shed 4 bases, J shed 8 bases, and the junction held 9 bases outside the gene matches. Germline CDR1 is MNHEY and CDR2 is SVGAGI. The CDR3 length is 14 residues. CDR3 amino acids: CASSSTGGGRGYTF. Here the CDR3 DNA reads TGTGCCAGCAGTTCAACAGGGGGTGGGAGGGGCTACACCTTC.

The V gene is TRBV19, the J gene TRBJ2-5; possible D gene TRBD2, 5 bases. The germline gives CDR1 LNHDA, CDR2 SQIVND (reference sequence). This CDR3 is 13 amino acids long. The ends were cut back, 5 bases at V and 3 bases at J, with 10 bases in the middle. CDR3 residues: CASSPRDEETQYF. CDR3 DNA: TGTGCCAGTAGTCCGAGGGATGAAGAGACCCAGTACTTC.

This chain uses TRBV19 with TRBJ2-1; tentative D call: TRBD1 (6 bases). V lost 3 bases and J lost 8, with 17 bases in between. Germline CDR1 is LNHDA and CDR2 is SQIVND (reference sequence). The CDR3 runs to 15 residues. This CDR3 reads CASSIPGDPTDEQFF. The CDR3 DNA reads as TGTGCCAGTAGTATCCCAGGGGACCCTACCGATGAGCAGTTCTTC.

This clone was counted only a few times. The V call is TRBV5-4, the J call TRBJ1-2, with D possibly TRBD1 on 5 matching bases. Germline lookup yields CDR1 SGHNT and CDR2 YYREEE (reference sequence). CDR3 length: 12 residues. V lost 9 bases and J 2 bases, leaving 11 bases between the germline ends. The CDR3 DNA follows: TGTGCCACCTCGGACAAAAACTATGGCTACACCTTC. It translates to CATSDKNYGYTF.

The chain links TRBV5-1 to TRBJ1-5; 7 bases align to TRBD1. CDR1 SGHRS and CDR2 YFSETQ come from the germline V gene. The CDR3 is 15 amino acids. The trim removed 4 bases at V and 1 base at J, leaving 5 bases unmatched. The CDR3 region is CASSPTGLSNQPQHF. The DNA of the CDR3 is TGCGCCAGCAGCCCGACAGGGTTAAGCAATCAGCCCCAGCATTTT.